This passage covers 5 T cell receptor beta chains from one sample sequenced in a study of PD-L1 blockade in urothelial cancer. The protocol was immunoSEQ multiplex PCR, while the TCRdb copy is restricted to in-frame clones and leaves out a portion. The sample carries some 51,000 clones, approximately 86% recorded once. The sample consisted of PBMCs, taken around atezolizumab (anti-PD-L1) treatment. The receptors stem from a man in his 60s with urothelial cancer.

The rearrangement links TRBV7-2 to TRBJ2-1; the D gene is possibly TRBD2 (6 bases). V was trimmed by 6 bases and J by 10 bases, leaving 10 bases between them. There are 11 residues in the CDR3. Germline-derived CDR1 and CDR2 are SGHTA and FQGNSA. The DNA of the CDR3 is TGTGCCAGCAGTCGTGGACTAGAGCAGTTCTTC. Protein: CASSRGLEQFF.

V gene TRBV5-4 combines with J gene TRBJ1-1, with 8 bases fitting TRBD1. Germline V gives CDR1 SGHNT, CDR2 YYREEE (reference sequence). V shed 4 bases and J 5 bases; nucleotides not matched to a gene: 7. CDR3 length: 14 residues. The CDR3 nucleotides read TGTGCCAGCAGCGAAAGACAGGGGTCAACTGAAGCTTTCTTT. This codes for CASSERQGSTEAFF. The full variable domain, in which reference TRBV5-4 and TRBJ1-1 provide the parts outside the CDR3, is ETGVTQSPTHLIKTRGQQVTLRCSSQSGHNTVSWYQQALGQGPQFIFQYYREEENGRGNFPPRFSGLQFPNYSSELNVNALELDDSALYLCASSERQGSTEAFFGQGTRLTVV.

This clone was seen a handful of times. This chain uses TRBV10-3 with TRBJ2-2, with D unresolved. V gave up 0 bases and J gave up 7 bases, with 12 bases separating them. Germline lookup yields CDR1 ENHRY and CDR2 SYGVKD. CDR3 length equals 15 residues. CDR3 sequence (DNA): TGTGCCATCAGTGAGTCGGGCGCGCCCAACGGGGAGCTGTTTTTT. Translation gives CAISESGAPNGELFF.

The chain employs TRBV29-1 and TRBJ2-7; unclear D gene. CDR3 length equals 14 residues. The germline CDR1 and CDR2 sequences are SQVTM and ANQGSEA. V shed 4 bases and J shed 0 bases, with 13 bases lying between them. This chain's CDR3 is CSVGTTLYSYEQYF. CDR3 nucleotide sequence: TGCAGCGTTGGTACGACATTATACTCCTACGAGCAGTACTTC.

This clone was picked up a small number of times. The rearrangement links TRBV7-2 to TRBJ1-1; 9 bases are a match to TRBD1. CDR3 size: 17 residues. V was pared by 5 bases and J by 0 bases, with 10 bases of the junction left unmatched. In germline, CDR1 is SGHTA, CDR2 FQGNSA. The CDR3 sequence is CASSQIAGQGMNTEAFF. CDR3 in DNA: TGTGCCAGCAGCCAGATCGCGGGACAGGGCATGAACACTGAAGCTTTCTTT. Variable domain in full (rest from reference TRBV7-2 and TRBJ1-1): GAGVSQSPSNKVTEKGKDVELRCDPISGHTALYWYRQSLGQGLEFLIYFQGNSAPDKSGLPSDRFSAERTGGSVSTLTIQRTQQEDSAVYLCASSQIAGQGMNTEAFFGQGTRLTVV.